This TCR beta chain was captured by sequencing in a study of identical twins. Study results and limitations: Invariant populations such as MAIT and iNKT cells could partly muddle zero-insertion analyses.

TCRdb passed the 5' RACE reads through MiXCR, listing each CDR3 protein once. The table shows approximately 500,000 distinct CDR3 sequences, with approximately 24% occurring only once. The CDR3 consists of 12 residues. CDR1 is ENHRY, CDR2 SYGVKD, per germline. V dropped 6 bases and J dropped 3 bases, with 9 bases sitting between them. Of note for this clonotype: Its antigen remains unidentified.

The same data also went into a second study, on T cells expressing NK-cell markers. That paper adds: For over five donors, the dominant NKG2C+ clonotypes made up about 1.0-7.5% of their CD8+ T cells.

The V and J genes are TRBV10-3 and TRBJ2-7; D not resolved. This receptor was identified in a woman younger than 35 in good health. The sample was CD4+ T cells sorted from blood. The CDR3 nucleotides read TGTGCCATCAGAGAAGGCAGCTACGAGCAGTACTTC. Translated: CAIREGSYEQYF.